A single sample is the source of the 22 T cell receptor beta chains below, sequenced in a study of shared clonotypes between healthy human individuals. CD8 cells classed as naive were CD45RO-negative and positively selected for CCR7, excluding terminally differentiated effector memory CD45RA+ cells. The repertoire was sequenced with immunoSEQ multiplex PCR; TCRdb's copy has only in-frame clones and lacks some. Among millions of clones listed, around 93% were seen once. What was sequenced was naive CD8+ T cells from PBMCs. The origin of the receptors is a man aged 18 to 30 in good health. Some clones in this sample may be carry-over from other donors' samples.

The chain has TRBV7-8 and TRBJ2-7; 8 bases fit TRBD1. CDR3 length: 16 amino acids. V lost 2 bases to trimming and J lost 6 bases; unmatched junction nucleotides: 12. CDR1 and CDR2 (germline): SGHVS, FQNEAQ. The CDR3, as DNA: TGTGCCAGCAGCTTAAGGGCCAGGGGGCTAGAACGCGAGCAGTACTTC. Amino acids: CASSLRARGLEREQYF.

The chain has TRBV29-1 and TRBJ1-1; D ambiguous. V was clipped by 0 bases and J by 1 base, with 12 bases between them. Germline V CDR1 and CDR2: SQVTM, ANQGSEA. CDR3 length: 15 amino acids. CDR3 coding DNA: TGCAGCGTTGAAGATCTAGCAGGAGGGAACACTGAAGCTTTCTTT. Translating it yields CSVEDLAGGNTEAFF.

The chain couples TRBV29-1 to TRBJ1-1; D is perhaps TRBD1 (5 bases). The germline V gene has CDR1 SQVTM and CDR2 ANQGSEA. The CDR3 runs to 13 residues. V lost 4 bases to trimming and J lost 1 base, with 10 bases between them. The CDR3 protein is CSVVFGGNTEAFF. The CDR3 nucleotides read TGCAGCGTTGTTTTCGGGGGGAACACTGAAGCTTTCTTT.

This chain uses TRBV7-9 with TRBJ1-1, with unresolved D. The germline CDR1 and CDR2 sequences are SEHNR and FQNEAQ (reference sequence). There are 17 residues in the CDR3. Trimming left V 5 bases short and J 3 bases short, with 22 bases between. The CDR3 nucleotides are TGTGCCAGCAGCGCTAAGACGGGAGGCCCACCGTACACTGAAGCTTTCTTT. As protein: CASSAKTGGPPYTEAFF.

Note on this clone: This CDR3 is also generated by other DNA sequences in the sample. The J gene is TRBJ2-1, the V gene TRBV27; no firm D call. This CDR3 is 12 amino acids long. The V and J ends lost 4 bases and 4 bases respectively, with 5 bases between them. Germline loops: CDR1 MNHEY, CDR2 SMNVEV (reference sequence). Written as DNA, the CDR3 is TGTGCCAGCAGTTCCCTTTACAATGAGCAGTTCTTC. This translates into CASSSLYNEQFF.

This chain links TRBV4-2 with TRBJ1-2; no firm D call. This CDR3 contains 16 residues. Trimming took off 0 bases at V and 4 bases at J, with 15 bases between the two ends. Germline V gene lookup returns CDR1 LGHNA and CDR2 YNFKEQ. CDR3 DNA: TGTGCCAGCAGCCAAGATCGGTCAGCACGGAGCTATGGCTACACCTTC. It codes for CASSQDRSARSYGYTF.

The chain joins TRBV10-3 to TRBJ2-5, with TRBD1 identical over 9 bases. There are 15 residues in the CDR3. J was trimmed by 4 bases and V by 3 bases; bases with no gene match: 6. The germline CDR1 and CDR2 sequences are ENHRY and SYGVKD. The CDR3 coding sequence is TGTGCCATCAGTGACCCGGGACAGGGTCTAGAGACCCAGTACTTC. Protein product: CAISDPGQGLETQYF.

The CDR3 DNA reads TGTGCCAGCAGCGTTTACGGGACAGGGCTCACAGATACGCAGTATTTT. Amino acids: CASSVYGTGLTDTQYF. The chain uses TRBV9 and TRBJ2-3; 9 bases agree with TRBD1. Germline V gives CDR1 SGDLS, CDR2 YYNGEE. The CDR3 covers 16 residues. V gave up 2 bases and J gave up 2 bases; unmatched junction bases: 6.

This chain links TRBV4-1 with TRBJ2-3; TRBD1 is a possible D gene (6 bases). The germline gives CDR1 MGHRA, CDR2 YSYEKL. Trimming removed 0 bases at V and 3 bases at J, with 16 bases between. This CDR3 has 17 amino acids. CDR3 amino acids: CASSQDPAGVVTDTQYF. The CDR3 nucleotides are TGCGCCAGCAGCCAAGATCCGGCAGGGGTAGTTACAGATACGCAGTATTTT.

CDR3 DNA sequence: TGTGCCAGCAGCCACGGGGGGCAGAAGTACTTC. Translated: CASSHGGQKYF. The gene calls are TRBV9 and TRBJ2-5; tentatively, D is TRBD2 (7 bases). This CDR3 comprises 11 residues. V shed 4 bases and J shed 12 bases, with 13 bases lying between them. CDR1 is SGDLS and CDR2 is YYNGEE in the germline V gene. The full variable domain, with the rest looked up from reference TRBV9 and TRBJ2-5, is DSGVTQTPKHLITATGQRVTLRCSPRSGDLSVYWYQQSLDQGLQFLIQYYNGEERAKGNILERFSAQQFPDLHSELNLSSLELGDSALYFCASSHGGQKYFGPGTRLLVL.

The CDR3 DNA reads as TGCGCCAGCAGCCCTCGGGTCCGGGAAGAGACCCAGTACTTC. This sequence encodes CASSPRVREETQYF. The chain combines TRBV4-1 with TRBJ2-5; unclear D gene. Trimming took off 4 bases at V and 3 bases at J, with 12 bases between the two ends. There are 14 residues in the CDR3. Germline assignment: CDR1 MGHRA and CDR2 YSYEKL.

DNA for the CDR3: TGTGCCAGCACCAGACCCCACTCCGGGACTAGCGCTTACAATGAGCAGTTCTTC. Protein: CASTRPHSGTSAYNEQFF. V gene TRBV13 combines with J gene TRBJ2-1, with 10 bases lining up with TRBD2. With V trimmed by 7 bases and J by 4 bases, 16 bases remained unmatched. Germline V CDR1 and CDR2: PRHDT, FYEKMQ (reference sequence). This CDR3 is built from 18 residues.

V and J are TRBV4-1 and TRBJ2-7; tentative D call: TRBD2 (7 bases). The CDR3 contains 15 residues. Germline CDR1 is MGHRA and CDR2 is YSYEKL. The V end lost 4 bases, the J end lost 4 bases, and 17 bases lay between the germline ends. CDR3 in amino acids: CASSRGGGPSYEQYF. The CDR3 bases are TGCGCCAGCAGCCGAGGGGGAGGGCCTTCTTACGAGCAGTACTTC.

V gene TRBV28 combines with J gene TRBJ2-5, with D hard to call. The V gene's germline CDR1 is MDHEN and CDR2 SYDVKM. The CDR3 length is 17 residues. V lost 3 bases and J lost 5, with 22 bases in between. Here the CDR3 reads CASSLVRRRPEDETQYF. The CDR3 region has the DNA TGTGCCAGCAGTTTGGTTCGTCGGCGGCCAGAGGACGAGACCCAGTACTTC.

J is TRBJ2-7 and V is TRBV5-1; D unresolved. V shed 0 bases and J shed 7 bases, with 11 bases lying between them. This CDR3 is built from 13 residues. The germline CDR1 and CDR2 sequences are SGHRS and YFSETQ. Written as DNA, the CDR3 is TGCGCCAGCAGCTTGGAGTCTCCCGGGGAGCAGTACTTC. Protein: CASSLESPGEQYF.

CDR3 sequence reads: CASSIAWANTEAFF. As DNA, the CDR3 is TGTGCCAGTAGTATAGCCTGGGCAAACACTGAAGCTTTCTTT. V and J are TRBV19 and TRBJ1-1; D uncertain. The CDR3 has 14 residues. Germline V gene lookup returns CDR1 LNHDA and CDR2 SQIVND (reference sequence). Trimming took 1 base from V and 2 from J, leaving 8 bases between them.

The rearrangement uses TRBV19 and TRBJ2-1; no definite D call. With 7 bases removed from V and 6 bases from J, the gap between germline ends came to 13 bases. The germline CDR1 and CDR2 sequences are LNHDA and SQIVND (reference sequence). The CDR3 contains 13 residues. The CDR3 region is CASNDRLGNEQFF. CDR3 in DNA: TGTGCCAGTAATGACCGGTTGGGCAATGAGCAGTTCTTC.

The chain uses TRBV9 and TRBJ2-2, with D tentatively TRBD2 (6 bases). Germline V gene sequence: CDR1 SGDLS, CDR2 YYNGEE. With 4 bases removed from V and 0 bases from J, the gap between germline ends came to 13 bases. The CDR3 runs to 16 residues. This CDR3 is CASSFLGGANTGELFF. CDR3 sequence (DNA): TGTGCCAGCAGCTTTCTGGGAGGAGCGAACACCGGGGAGCTGTTTTTT.

The chain has TRBV6-5 and TRBJ1-1, with D hard to call. V lost 0 bases to trimming and J lost 3 bases, with 8 bases between them. This CDR3 contains 14 residues. Germline CDR1 reads MNHEY; CDR2 reads SVGAGI. CDR3: CASSYSSPDTEAFF. The CDR3 region has the DNA TGTGCCAGCAGTTACTCGAGCCCCGACACTGAAGCTTTCTTT.

The chain uses TRBV9 and TRBJ1-5; a weak D match, TRBD1 (5 bases). Germline V gene sequence: CDR1 SGDLS, CDR2 YYNGEE. The CDR3 runs 15 residues. V lost 4 bases and J 2 bases, leaving 13 bases between the germline ends. The CDR3, as DNA: TGTGCCAGCAGCACCGGACGGGGGGGCAATCAGCCCCAGCATTTT. It translates to CASSTGRGGNQPQHF. Full variable domain (remainder filled in from reference TRBV9 and TRBJ1-5): DSGVTQTPKHLITATGQRVTLRCSPRSGDLSVYWYQQSLDQGLQFLIQYYNGEERAKGNILERFSAQQFPDLHSELNLSSLELGDSALYFCASSTGRGGNQPQHFGDGTRLSIL.

V is TRBV7-8 and J is TRBJ2-7, with TRBD2 matching over 13 bases. The CDR3 runs to 15 residues. Per germline, CDR1 SGHVS and CDR2 FQNEAQ. V lost 4 bases and J lost 6; bases outside the gene matches: 6. The DNA of the CDR3 is TGTGCCAGCAGCTCCCCCGGGACTAGCGGGATCGAGCAGTACTTC. This codes for CASSSPGTSGIEQYF.

The V and J genes are TRBV4-1 and TRBJ2-7, with D hard to call. Germline-derived CDR1 and CDR2 are MGHRA and YSYEKL. The V gene lost 0 bases and the J gene lost 7 bases, with 16 bases spanning the gap. CDR3 length: 15 residues. The CDR3 reads CASSQDLIASREQYF. As DNA, the CDR3 is TGCGCCAGCAGCCAAGATCTTATTGCGTCGCGGGAGCAGTACTTC.